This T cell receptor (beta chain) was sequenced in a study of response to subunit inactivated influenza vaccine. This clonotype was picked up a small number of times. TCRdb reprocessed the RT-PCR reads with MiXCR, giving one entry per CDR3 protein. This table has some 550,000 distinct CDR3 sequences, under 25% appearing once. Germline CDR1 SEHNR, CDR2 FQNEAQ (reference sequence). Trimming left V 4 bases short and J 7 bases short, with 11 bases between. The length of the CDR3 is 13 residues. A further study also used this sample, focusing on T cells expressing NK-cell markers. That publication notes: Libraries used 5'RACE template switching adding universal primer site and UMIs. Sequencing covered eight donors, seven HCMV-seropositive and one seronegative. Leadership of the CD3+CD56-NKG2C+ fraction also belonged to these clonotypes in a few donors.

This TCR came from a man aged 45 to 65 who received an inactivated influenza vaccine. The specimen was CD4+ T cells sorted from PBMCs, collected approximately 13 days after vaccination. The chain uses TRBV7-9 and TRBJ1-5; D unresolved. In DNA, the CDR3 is TGTGCCAGCAGCTCCCACTCTGTCCAGCCCCAGCATTTT. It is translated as CASSSHSVQPQHF.